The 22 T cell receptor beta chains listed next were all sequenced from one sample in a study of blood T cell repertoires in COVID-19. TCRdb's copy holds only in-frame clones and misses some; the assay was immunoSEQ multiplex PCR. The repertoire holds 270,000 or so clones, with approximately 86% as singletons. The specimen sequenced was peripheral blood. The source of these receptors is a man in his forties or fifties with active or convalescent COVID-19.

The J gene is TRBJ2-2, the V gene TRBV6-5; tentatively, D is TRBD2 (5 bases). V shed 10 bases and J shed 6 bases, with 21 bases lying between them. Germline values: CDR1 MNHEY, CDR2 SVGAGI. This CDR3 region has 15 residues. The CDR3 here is CAITRAQFGAGELFF. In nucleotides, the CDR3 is TGTGCCATTACTAGGGCACAGTTTGGCGCCGGGGAGCTGTTTTTT.

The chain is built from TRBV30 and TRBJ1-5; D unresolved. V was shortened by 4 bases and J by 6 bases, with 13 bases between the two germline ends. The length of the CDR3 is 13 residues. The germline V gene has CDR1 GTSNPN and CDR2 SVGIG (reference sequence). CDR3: CAWKVAGSQPQHF. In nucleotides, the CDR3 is TGTGCCTGGAAGGTGGCGGGATCTCAGCCCCAGCATTTT.

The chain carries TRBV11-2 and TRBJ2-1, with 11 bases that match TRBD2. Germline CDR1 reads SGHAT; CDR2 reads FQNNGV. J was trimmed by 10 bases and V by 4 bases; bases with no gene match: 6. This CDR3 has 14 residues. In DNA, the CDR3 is TGTGCCAGCAGCTCGGGACTAGCGGACGTAGAGCAGTTCTTC. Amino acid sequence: CASSSGLADVEQFF.

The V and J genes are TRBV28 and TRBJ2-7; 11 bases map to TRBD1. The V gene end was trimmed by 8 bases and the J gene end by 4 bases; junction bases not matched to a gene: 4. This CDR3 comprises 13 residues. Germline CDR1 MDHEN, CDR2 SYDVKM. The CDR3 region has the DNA TGTGCCAGCCCGGGACAGGGGGTTTACGAGCAGTACTTC. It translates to CASPGQGVYEQYF.

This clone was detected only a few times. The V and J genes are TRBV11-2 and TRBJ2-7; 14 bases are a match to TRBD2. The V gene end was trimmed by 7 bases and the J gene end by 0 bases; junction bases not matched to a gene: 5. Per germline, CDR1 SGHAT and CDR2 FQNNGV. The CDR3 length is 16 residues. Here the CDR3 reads CASTRLAGGLSYEQYF. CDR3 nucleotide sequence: TGTGCCAGCACTCGACTAGCGGGAGGGCTCTCCTACGAGCAGTACTTC. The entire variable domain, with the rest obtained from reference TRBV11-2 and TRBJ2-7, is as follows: EAGVAQSPRYKIIEKRQSVAFWCNPISGHATLYWYQQILGQGPKLLIQFQNNGVVDDSQLPKDRFSAERLKGVDSTLKIQPAKLEDSAVYLCASTRLAGGLSYEQYFGPGTRLTVT.

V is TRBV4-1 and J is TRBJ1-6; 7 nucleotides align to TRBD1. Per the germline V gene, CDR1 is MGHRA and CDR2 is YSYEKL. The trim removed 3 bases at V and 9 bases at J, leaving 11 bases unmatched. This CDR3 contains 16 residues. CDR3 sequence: CASSHPPDRDGSPLHF. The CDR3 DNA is TGCGCCAGCAGCCACCCCCCCGACAGGGATGGTTCACCCCTCCACTTT.

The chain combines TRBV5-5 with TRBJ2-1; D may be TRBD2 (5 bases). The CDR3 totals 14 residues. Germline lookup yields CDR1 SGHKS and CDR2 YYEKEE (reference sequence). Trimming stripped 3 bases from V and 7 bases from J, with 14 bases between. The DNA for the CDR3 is TGTGCCAGCAGCTCGGACTGGGTCGGGAATGAGCAGTTCTTC. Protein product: CASSSDWVGNEQFF.

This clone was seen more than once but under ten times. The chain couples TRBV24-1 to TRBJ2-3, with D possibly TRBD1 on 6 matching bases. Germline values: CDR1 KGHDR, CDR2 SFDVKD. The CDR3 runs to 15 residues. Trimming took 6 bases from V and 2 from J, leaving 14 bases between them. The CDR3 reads CATSRNGQTTDTQYF. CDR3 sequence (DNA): TGTGCCACCAGTCGAAACGGACAGACCACAGATACGCAGTATTTT.

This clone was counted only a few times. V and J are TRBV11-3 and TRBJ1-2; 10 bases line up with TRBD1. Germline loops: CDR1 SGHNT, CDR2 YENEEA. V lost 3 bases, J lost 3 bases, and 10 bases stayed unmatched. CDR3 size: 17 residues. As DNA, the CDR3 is TGTGCCAGCAGCTTTGGGACAGGGGTCGAATCCCACTATGGCTACACCTTC. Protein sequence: CASSFGTGVESHYGYTF.

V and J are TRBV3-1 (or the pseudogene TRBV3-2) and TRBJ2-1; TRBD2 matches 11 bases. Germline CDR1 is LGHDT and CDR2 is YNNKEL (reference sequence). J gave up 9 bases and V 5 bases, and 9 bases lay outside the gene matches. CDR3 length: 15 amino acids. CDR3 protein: CASSGIAGGPAEQFF. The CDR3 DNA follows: TGTGCCAGCAGCGGAATAGCGGGAGGGCCGGCTGAGCAGTTCTTC.

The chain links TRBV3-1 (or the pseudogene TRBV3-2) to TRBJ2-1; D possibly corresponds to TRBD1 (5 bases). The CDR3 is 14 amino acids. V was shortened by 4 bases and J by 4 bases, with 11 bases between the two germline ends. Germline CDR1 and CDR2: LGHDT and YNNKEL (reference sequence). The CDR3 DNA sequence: TGTGCCAGCAGCCTAAGTGACAGTTACAATGAGCAGTTCTTC. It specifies CASSLSDSYNEQFF.

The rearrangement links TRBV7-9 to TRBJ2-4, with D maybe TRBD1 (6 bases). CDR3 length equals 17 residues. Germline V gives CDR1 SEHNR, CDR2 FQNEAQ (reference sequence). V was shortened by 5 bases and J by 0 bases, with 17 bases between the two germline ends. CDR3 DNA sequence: TGTGCCAGCAGCGGACGGACAGAAGAAATAGCCAAAAACATTCAGTACTTC. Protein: CASSGRTEEIAKNIQYF.

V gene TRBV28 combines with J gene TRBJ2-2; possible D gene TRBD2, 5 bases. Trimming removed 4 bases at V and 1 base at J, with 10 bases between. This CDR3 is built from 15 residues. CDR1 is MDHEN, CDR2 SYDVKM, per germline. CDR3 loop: CASSSLARNTGELFF. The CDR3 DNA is TGTGCCAGCAGTTCCTTAGCGCGGAACACCGGGGAGCTGTTTTTT.

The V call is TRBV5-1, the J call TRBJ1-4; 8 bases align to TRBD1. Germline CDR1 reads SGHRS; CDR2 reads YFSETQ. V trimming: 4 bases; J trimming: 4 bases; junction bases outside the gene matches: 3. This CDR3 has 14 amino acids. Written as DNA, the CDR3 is TGCGCCAGCAGCACAGGACAGGGTAATGAAAAACTGTTTTTT. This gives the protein CASSTGQGNEKLFF.

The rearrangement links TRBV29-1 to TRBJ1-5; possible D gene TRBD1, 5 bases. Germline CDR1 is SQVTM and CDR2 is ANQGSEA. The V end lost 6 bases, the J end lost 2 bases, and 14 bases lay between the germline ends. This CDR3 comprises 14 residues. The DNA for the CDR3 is TGCAGCGTCGCCAGTGGGGCGGGCAATCAGCCCCAGCATTTT. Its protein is CSVASGAGNQPQHF. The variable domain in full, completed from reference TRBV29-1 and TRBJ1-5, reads SAVISQKPSRDICQRGTSLTIQCQVDSQVTMMFWYRQQPGQSLTLIATANQGSEATYESGFVIDKFPISRPNLTFSTLTVSNMSPEDSSIYLCSVASGAGNQPQHFGDGTRLSIL.

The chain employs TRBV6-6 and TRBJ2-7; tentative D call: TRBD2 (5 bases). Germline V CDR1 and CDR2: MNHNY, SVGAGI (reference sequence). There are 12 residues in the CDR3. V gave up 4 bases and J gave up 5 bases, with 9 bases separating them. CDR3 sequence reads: CASSLAGDEQYF. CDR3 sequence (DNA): TGTGCCAGCAGTTTAGCCGGGGACGAGCAGTACTTC.

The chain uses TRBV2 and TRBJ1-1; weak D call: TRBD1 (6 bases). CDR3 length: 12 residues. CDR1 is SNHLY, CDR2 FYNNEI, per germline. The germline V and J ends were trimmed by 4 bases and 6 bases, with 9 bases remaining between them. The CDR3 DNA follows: TGTGCCAGCAGTGGGGGGCAGTCTGAAGCTTTCTTT. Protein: CASSGGQSEAFF.

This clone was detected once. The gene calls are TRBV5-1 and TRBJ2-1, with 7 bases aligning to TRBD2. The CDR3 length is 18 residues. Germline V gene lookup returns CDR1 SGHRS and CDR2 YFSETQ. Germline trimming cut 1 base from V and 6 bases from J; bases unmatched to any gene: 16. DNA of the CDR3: TGCGCCAGCAGCTTGACTGGCGGGAGCAGCCTGATGTCCAATGAGCAGTTCTTC. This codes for CASSLTGGSSLMSNEQFF. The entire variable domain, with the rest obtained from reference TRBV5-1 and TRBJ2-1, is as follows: KAGVTQTPRYLIKTRGQQVTLSCSPISGHRSVSWYQQTPGQGLQFLFEYFSETQRNKGNFPGRFSGRQFSNSRSEMNVSTLELGDSALYLCASSLTGGSSLMSNEQFFGPGTRLTVL.

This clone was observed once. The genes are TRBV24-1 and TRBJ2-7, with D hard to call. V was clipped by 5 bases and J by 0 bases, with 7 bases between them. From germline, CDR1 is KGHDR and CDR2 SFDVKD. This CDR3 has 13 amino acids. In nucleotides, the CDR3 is TGTGCCACCAGTGGGCAGAACTCCTACGAGCAGTACTTC. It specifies CATSGQNSYEQYF.

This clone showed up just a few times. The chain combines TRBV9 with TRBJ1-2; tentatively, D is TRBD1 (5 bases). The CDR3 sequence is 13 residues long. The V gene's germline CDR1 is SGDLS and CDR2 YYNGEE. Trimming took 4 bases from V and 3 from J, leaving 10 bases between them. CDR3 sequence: CASSRGGDYGYTF. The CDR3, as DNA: TGTGCCAGCAGCCGCGGAGGGGACTATGGCTACACCTTC.

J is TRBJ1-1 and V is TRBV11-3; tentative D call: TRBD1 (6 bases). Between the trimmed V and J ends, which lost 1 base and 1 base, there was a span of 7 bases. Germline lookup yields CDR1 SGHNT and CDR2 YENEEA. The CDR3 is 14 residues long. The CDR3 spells CASSLVTGNTEAFF. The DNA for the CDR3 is TGTGCCAGCAGCTTAGTGACAGGGAACACTGAAGCTTTCTTT. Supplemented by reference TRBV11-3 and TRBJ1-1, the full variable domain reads EAGVVQSPRYKIIEKKQPVAFWCNPISGHNTLYWYLQNLGQGPELLIRYENEEAVDDSQLPKDRFSAERLKGVDSTLKIQPAELGDSAVYLCASSLVTGNTEAFFGQGTRLTVV.

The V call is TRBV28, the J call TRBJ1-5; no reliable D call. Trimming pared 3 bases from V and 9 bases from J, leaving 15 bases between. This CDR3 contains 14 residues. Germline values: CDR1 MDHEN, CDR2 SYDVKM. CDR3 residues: CASSFPDSERPQHF. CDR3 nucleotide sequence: TGTGCCAGCAGTTTCCCAGACTCGGAGCGGCCCCAGCATTTT. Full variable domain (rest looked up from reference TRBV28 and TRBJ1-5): DVKVTQSSRYLVKRTGEKVFLECVQDMDHENMFWYRQDPGLGLRLIYFSYDVKMKEKGDIPEGYSVSREKKERFSLILESASTNQTSMYLCASSFPDSERPQHFGDGTRLSIL.